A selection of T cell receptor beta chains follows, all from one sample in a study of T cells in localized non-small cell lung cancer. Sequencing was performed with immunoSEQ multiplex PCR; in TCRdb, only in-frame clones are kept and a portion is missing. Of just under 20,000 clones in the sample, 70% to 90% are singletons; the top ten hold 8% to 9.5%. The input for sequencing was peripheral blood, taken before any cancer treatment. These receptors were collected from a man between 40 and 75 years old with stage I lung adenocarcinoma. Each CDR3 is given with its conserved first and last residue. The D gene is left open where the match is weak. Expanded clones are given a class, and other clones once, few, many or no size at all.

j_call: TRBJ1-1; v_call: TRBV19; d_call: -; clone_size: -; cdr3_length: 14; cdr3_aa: CASSIQGIDTEAFF; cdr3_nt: TGTGCCAGTAGTATACAGGGGATTGACACTGAAGCTTTCTTT
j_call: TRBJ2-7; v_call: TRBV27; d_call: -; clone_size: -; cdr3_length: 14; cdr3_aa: CASSLAQGSYEQYF; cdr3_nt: TGTGCCAGCAGTTTAGCCCAGGGATCCTACGAGCAGTACTTC
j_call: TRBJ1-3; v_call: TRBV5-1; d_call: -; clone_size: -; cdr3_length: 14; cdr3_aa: CASSPGGSGNTIYF; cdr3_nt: TGCGCCAGCAGCCCCGGTGGCTCTGGAAACACCATATATTTT
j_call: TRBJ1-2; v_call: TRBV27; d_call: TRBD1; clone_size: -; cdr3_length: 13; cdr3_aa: CASRQGHNYGYTF; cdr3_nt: TGTGCCAGCAGACAGGGGCACAACTATGGCTACACCTTC
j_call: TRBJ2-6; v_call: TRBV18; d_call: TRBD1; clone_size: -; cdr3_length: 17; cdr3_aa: CASAMNTGVVGANVLTF; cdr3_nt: TGTGCCAGCGCAATGAATACAGGGGTTGTGGGGGCCAACGTCCTGACTTTC
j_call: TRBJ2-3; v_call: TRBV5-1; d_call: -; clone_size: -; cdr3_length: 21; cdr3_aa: CASSLVLGSLFRTSTSDTQYF; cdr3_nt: TGCGCCAGCAGCTTGGTATTGGGCTCACTATTTCGTACTAGCACATCAGATACGCAGTATTTT
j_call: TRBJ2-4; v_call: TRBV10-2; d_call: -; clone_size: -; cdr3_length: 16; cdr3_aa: CASSEPTGVAKNIQYF; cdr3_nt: TGCGCCAGCAGTGAGCCTACAGGAGTAGCCAAAAACATTCAGTACTTC
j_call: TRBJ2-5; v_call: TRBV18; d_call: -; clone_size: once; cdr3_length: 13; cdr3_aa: CASSPDSIETQYF; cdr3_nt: TGTGCCAGCTCACCGGACAGTATAGAGACCCAGTACTTC
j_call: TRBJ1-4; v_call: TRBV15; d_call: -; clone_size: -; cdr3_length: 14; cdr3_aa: CATSRAATSEKLFF; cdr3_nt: TGTGCCACTAGCCGGGCAGCGACTTCTGAAAAACTGTTTTTT
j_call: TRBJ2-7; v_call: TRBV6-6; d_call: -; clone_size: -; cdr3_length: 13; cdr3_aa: CASSVITRSGQYF; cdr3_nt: TGTGCCAGCAGTGTCATCACACGATCGGGGCAGTACTTC
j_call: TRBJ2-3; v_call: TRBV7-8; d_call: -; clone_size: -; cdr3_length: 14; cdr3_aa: CASSIWTATDTQYF; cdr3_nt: TGTGCCAGCAGCATATGGACAGCCACAGATACGCAGTATTTT
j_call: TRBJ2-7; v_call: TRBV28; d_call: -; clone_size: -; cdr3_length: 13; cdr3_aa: CASSPNRVGEQYF; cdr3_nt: TGTGCCAGCAGTCCTAACAGGGTCGGCGAGCAGTACTTC
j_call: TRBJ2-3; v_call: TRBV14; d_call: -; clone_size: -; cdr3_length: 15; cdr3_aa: CASSLGSTPTDTQYF; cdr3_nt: TGTGCCAGCAGCTTAGGGAGTACCCCCACAGATACGCAGTATTTT
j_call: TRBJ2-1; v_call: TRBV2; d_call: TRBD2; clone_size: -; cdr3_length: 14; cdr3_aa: CASNQPGLDNEQFF; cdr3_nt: TGTGCCAGCAATCAACCGGGACTAGACAATGAGCAGTTCTTC
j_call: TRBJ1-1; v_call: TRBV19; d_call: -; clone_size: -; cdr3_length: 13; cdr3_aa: CASSQGTYTEAFF; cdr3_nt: TGTGCCAGTAGTCAGGGAACGTACACTGAAGCTTTCTTT
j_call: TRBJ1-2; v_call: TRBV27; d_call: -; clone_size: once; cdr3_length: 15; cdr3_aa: CASSQAGGQPYGYTF; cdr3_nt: TGTGCCAGCAGTCAAGCGGGGGGCCAGCCTTATGGCTACACCTTC
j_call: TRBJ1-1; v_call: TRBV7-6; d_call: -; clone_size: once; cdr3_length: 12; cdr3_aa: CASSLVGKEAFF; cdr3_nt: TGTGCCAGCAGCTTAGTGGGTAAAGAAGCTTTCTTT
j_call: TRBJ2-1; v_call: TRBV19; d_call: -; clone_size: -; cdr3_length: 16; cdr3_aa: CASSIVGGPGYNEQFF; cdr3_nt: TGTGCCAGTAGTATAGTCGGCGGGCCAGGCTACAATGAGCAGTTCTTC
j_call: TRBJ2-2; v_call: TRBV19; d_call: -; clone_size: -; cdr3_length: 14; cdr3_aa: CASSKGMVAGELFF; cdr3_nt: TGTGCCAGTAGTAAGGGGATGGTGGCCGGGGAGCTGTTTTTT
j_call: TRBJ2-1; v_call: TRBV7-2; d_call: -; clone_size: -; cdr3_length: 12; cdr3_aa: CASSLILGEQFF; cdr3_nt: TGTGCCAGCAGCCTCATTCTAGGGGAGCAGTTCTTC
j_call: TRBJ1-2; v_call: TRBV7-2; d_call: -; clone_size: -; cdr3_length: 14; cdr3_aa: CASSFKGTGEGYTF; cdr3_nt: TGTGCCAGCAGCTTTAAAGGGACGGGAGAAGGCTACACCTTC
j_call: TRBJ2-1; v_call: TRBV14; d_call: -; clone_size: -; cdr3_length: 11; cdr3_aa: CASSLGHEQFF; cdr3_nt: TGTGCCAGCAGCCTAGGCCATGAGCAGTTCTTC
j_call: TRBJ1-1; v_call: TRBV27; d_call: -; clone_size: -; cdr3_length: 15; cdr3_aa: CASSFNGGIGTEAFF; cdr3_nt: TGTGCCAGCAGTTTTAACGGGGGTATCGGCACTGAAGCTTTCTTT
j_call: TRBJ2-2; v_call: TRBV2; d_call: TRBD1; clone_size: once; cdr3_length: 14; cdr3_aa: CATRGRGLDGELFF; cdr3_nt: TGTGCCACCAGAGGCAGGGGGCTTGACGGGGAGCTGTTTTTT
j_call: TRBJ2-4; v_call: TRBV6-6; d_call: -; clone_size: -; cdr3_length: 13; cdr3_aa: CASSLHAKNIQYF; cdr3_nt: TGTGCCAGCAGTTTACACGCCAAAAACATTCAGTACTTC
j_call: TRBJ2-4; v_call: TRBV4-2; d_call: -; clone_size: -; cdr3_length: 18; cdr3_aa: CASSQSVRSTLAKNIQYF; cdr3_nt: TGTGCCAGCAGCCAATCCGTTCGCAGTACTCTAGCCAAAAACATTCAGTACTTC
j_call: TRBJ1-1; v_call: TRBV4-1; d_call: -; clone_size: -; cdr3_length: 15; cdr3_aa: CASSQDRDANTEAFF; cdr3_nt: TGCGCCAGCAGCCAAGACCGGGACGCGAACACTGAAGCTTTCTTT
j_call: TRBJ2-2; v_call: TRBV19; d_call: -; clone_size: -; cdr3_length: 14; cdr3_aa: CASSRTVRTGELFF; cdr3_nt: TGTGCCAGTAGTCGAACAGTACGAACCGGGGAGCTGTTTTTT
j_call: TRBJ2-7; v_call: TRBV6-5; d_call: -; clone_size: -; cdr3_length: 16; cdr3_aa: CASSYSRGASSYEQYF; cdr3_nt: TGTGCCAGCAGTTACTCTAGGGGGGCTAGCTCCTACGAGCAGTACTTC
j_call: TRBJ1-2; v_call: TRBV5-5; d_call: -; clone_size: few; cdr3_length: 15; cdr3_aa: CASSSEPGANYGYTF; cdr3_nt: TGTGCCAGCAGCTCCGAACCAGGGGCTAACTATGGCTACACCTTC
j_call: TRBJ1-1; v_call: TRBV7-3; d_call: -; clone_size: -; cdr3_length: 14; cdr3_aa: CASSLTPGQREAFF; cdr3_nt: TGTGCCAGCAGCTTAACCCCGGGACAACGGGAAGCTTTCTTT
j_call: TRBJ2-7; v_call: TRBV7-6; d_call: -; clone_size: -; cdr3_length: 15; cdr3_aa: CASSLDPGVSYEQYF; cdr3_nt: TGTGCCAGCAGCTTAGACCCGGGAGTCTCCTACGAGCAGTACTTC
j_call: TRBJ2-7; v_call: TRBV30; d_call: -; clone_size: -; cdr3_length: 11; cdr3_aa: CAYGLTYEQYF; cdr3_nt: TGTGCCTATGGCCTAACCTACGAGCAGTACTTC
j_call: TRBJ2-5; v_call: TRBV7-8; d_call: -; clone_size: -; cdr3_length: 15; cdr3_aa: CASSPQAGKEETQYF; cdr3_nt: TGTGCCAGCAGCCCCCAAGCGGGCAAGGAAGAGACCCAGTACTTC
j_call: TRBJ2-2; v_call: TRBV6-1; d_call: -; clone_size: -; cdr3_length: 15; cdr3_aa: CASSDSRKGTGELFF; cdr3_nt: TGTGCCAGCAGTGATTCGAGGAAGGGGACCGGGGAGCTGTTTTTT
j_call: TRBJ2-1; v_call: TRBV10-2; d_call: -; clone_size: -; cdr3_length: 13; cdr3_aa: CASSDSTRDEQFF; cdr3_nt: TGCGCCAGCAGTGACTCAACTCGGGATGAGCAGTTCTTC
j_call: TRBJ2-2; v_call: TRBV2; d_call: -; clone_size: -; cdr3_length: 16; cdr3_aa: CASSGAVGNLHDGLFF; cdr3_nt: TGTGCCAGCAGTGGGGCTGTGGGAAATTTACACGATGGGCTGTTTTTT
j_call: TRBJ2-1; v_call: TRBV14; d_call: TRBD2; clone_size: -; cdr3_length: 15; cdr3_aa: CASSHGTSGKLAQFF; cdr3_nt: TGTGCCAGCAGCCACGGGACTAGCGGGAAATTGGCGCAGTTCTTC
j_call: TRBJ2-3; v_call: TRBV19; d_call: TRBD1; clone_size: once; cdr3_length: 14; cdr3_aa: CASNSDRMADTQYF; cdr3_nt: TGTGCCAGTAACTCGGACAGGATGGCAGATACGCAGTATTTT
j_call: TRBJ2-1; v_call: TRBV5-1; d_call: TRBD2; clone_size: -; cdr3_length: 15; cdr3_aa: CASSLDWGGGNEQFF; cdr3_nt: TGCGCCAGCAGCTTGGACTGGGGGGGAGGCAATGAGCAGTTCTTC
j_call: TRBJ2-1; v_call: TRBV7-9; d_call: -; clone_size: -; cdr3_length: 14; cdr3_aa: CASSLNSGHNEQFF; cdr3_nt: TGTGCCAGCAGCTTAAATTCGGGGCACAATGAGCAGTTCTTC
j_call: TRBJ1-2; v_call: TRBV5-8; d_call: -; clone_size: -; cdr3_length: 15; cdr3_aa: CASSRRGGRVDGYTF; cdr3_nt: TGTGCCAGCAGCCGGCGCGGAGGCAGAGTGGATGGCTACACCTTC
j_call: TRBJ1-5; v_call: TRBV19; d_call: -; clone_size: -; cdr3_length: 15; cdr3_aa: CASSIVREDNQPQHF; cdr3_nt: TGTGCCAGTAGTATCGTCCGAGAAGACAATCAGCCCCAGCATTTT
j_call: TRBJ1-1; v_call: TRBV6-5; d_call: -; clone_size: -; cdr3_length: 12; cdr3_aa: CASTSLRGEAFF; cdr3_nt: TGTGCCAGCACCTCCCTCCGGGGTGAAGCTTTCTTT
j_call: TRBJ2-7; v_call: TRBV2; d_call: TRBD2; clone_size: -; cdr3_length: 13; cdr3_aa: CASSILITSGGYF; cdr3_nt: TGTGCCAGCAGCATCCTCATAACTAGCGGGGGGTACTTC
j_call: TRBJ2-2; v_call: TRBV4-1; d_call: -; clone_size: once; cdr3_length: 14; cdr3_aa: CASSQRAGSGELFF; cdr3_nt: TGCGCCAGCAGCCAAAGGGCGGGGTCCGGGGAGCTGTTTTTT
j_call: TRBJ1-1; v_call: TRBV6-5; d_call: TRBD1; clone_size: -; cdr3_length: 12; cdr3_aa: CASSQGDRGAFF; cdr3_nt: TGTGCCAGCAGTCAAGGGGACAGGGGAGCTTTCTTT
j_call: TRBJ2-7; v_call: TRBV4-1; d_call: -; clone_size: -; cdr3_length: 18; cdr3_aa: CASSQDTGQRASSYEQYF; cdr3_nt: TGCGCCAGCAGCCAAGATACCGGGCAGCGGGCCTCCTCCTACGAGCAGTACTTC
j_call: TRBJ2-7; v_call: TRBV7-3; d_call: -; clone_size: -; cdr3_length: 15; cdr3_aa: CASSFDGSVIYEQYF; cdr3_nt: TGTGCCAGCAGCTTTGACGGTAGCGTAATTTACGAGCAGTACTTC
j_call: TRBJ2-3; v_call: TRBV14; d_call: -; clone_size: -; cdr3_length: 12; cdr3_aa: CASSLITDTQYF; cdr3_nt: TGTGCCAGCAGCCTCATCACAGATACGCAGTATTTT
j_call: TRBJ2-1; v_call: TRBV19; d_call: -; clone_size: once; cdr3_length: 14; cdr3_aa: CASSISSGSNEQFF; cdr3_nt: TGTGCCAGTAGTATATCGTCAGGCTCGAATGAGCAGTTCTTC
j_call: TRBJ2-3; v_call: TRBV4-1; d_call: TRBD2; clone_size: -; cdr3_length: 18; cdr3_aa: CASRAVERGGTITDTQYF; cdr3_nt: TGCGCCAGCAGGGCCGTGGAGCGGGGGGGAACAATCACAGATACGCAGTATTTT
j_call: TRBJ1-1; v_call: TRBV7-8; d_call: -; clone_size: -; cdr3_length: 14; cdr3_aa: CASSLDTRGKGAFF; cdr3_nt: TGTGCCAGCAGCTTAGATACCCGGGGAAAAGGGGCTTTCTTT
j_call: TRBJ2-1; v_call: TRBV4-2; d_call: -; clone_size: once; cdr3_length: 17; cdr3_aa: CASSQDYGRDILDEQFF; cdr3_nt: TGTGCCAGCAGCCAAGATTACGGGAGAGATATTCTTGATGAGCAGTTCTTC
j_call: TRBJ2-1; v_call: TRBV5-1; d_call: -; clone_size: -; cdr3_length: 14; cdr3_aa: CASSLARDGDERFF; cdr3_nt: TGCGCCAGCAGCTTGGCTAGGGACGGCGATGAGCGGTTCTTC
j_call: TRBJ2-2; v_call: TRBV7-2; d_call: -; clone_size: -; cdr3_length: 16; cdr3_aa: CASSLNGGLNTGELFF; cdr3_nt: TGTGCCAGCAGCTTAAACGGGGGCCTGAACACCGGGGAGCTGTTTTTT
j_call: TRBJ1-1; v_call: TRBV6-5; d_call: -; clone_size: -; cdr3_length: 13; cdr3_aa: CASSYRGGEGAFF; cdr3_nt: TGTGCCAGCAGTTATAGAGGGGGAGAGGGTGCTTTCTTT
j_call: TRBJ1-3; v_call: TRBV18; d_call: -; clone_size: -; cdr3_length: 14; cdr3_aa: CASSPVRSGNTIYF; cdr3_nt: TGTGCCAGCTCACCAGTCCGCTCTGGAAACACCATATATTTT
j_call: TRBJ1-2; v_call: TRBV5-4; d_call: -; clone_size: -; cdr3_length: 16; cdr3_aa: CASSSGVGNTNYGYTF; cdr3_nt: TGTGCCAGCAGCTCAGGAGTAGGGAATACTAACTATGGCTACACCTTC